The present TCR beta chain was sequenced within a study of T cell responses to AZD1222 COVID-19 vaccine. Study observations and caveats: Spike-specific TCR breadth and depth grew following two AZD1222 doses.

In germline, CDR1 is SNHLY, CDR2 FYNNEI. CDR3 length: 12 residues. V dropped 3 bases and J dropped 5 bases, with 5 bases sitting between them. Sequencing was performed with immunoSEQ multiplex PCR; in TCRdb, only in-frame clones are kept and a portion is missing. The sample has some 120,000 clones, 80% to 90% seen once. On this clone itself: Its antigen is still unknown.

The sample consisted of peripheral blood, taken on day 0 of AZD1222 vaccination. This chain joins TRBV2 and TRBJ2-1, with D unclear. The clonotype originates from an adult in good health. The CDR3 spells CASSDDNNEQFF. The CDR3 nucleotides are TGTGCCAGCAGTGACGATAACAATGAGCAGTTCTTC.